These 32 T cell receptor beta chains share one sample of origin, sequenced in a study of blood T cell repertoires in COVID-19. Sequenced by immunoSEQ multiplex PCR; TCRdb stores in-frame clones only, minus some. The sample holds some 200,000 clones, 82% seen once. The sequencing sample was made of peripheral blood. Receptors originate from a woman aged 65 to 85 with COVID-19, enrolled during active disease.

The chain is built from TRBV3-1 (or the pseudogene TRBV3-2) and TRBJ2-3; TRBD2 aligns across 12 bases. Germline V lookup: CDR1 LGHDT, CDR2 YNNKEL (reference sequence). The V and J ends lost 2 bases and 7 bases, in that order; junction bases with no gene match: 4. The CDR3 consists of 15 residues. The CDR3 loop is CASSQLLAGGYTQYF. The DNA for the CDR3 is TGTGCCAGCAGCCAACTTCTAGCGGGAGGGTATACGCAGTATTTT.

The chain couples TRBV9 to TRBJ1-3; perhaps TRBD1 as D (6 bases). The CDR3 spans 14 residues. Germline CDR1 reads SGDLS; CDR2 reads YYNGEE. V was clipped by 3 bases and J by 2 bases, with 9 bases between them. Written as DNA, the CDR3 is TGTGCCAGCAGCGGACAGGCAGCTGGAAACACCATATATTTT. Its protein is CASSGQAAGNTIYF.

About this clone: An end of the junction does not agree with germline; a read error may underlie this. The chain employs TRBV5-1 and TRBJ1-4; D call uncertain. Per germline, CDR1 SGHRS and CDR2 YFSETQ. CDR3 size: 14 residues. CDR3: CASSLGLTKEKLFF. The CDR3 nucleotides read TGCGCCAGCAGCTTGGGCCTTACTAAGGAAAAACTGTTTTTT. Looking up the rest from reference TRBV5-1 and TRBJ1-4 gives the full variable domain: KAGVTQTPRYLIKTRGQQVTLSCSPISGHRSVSWYQQTPGQGLQFLFEYFSETQRNKGNFPGRFSGRQFSNSRSEMNVSTLELGDSALYLCASSLGLTKEKLFFGSGTQLSVL.

The V and J genes are TRBV9 and TRBJ2-5; D is possibly TRBD2 (6 bases). CDR1 and CDR2 (germline): SGDLS, YYNGEE. The CDR3 contains 14 residues. V was shortened by 0 bases and J by 6 bases, with 12 bases between the two germline ends. CDR3 loop: CASSVEPGVKTQYF. CDR3 nucleotide sequence: TGTGCCAGCAGCGTAGAGCCGGGGGTAAAGACCCAGTACTTC. Complete variable domain (other parts from reference TRBV9 and TRBJ2-5): DSGVTQTPKHLITATGQRVTLRCSPRSGDLSVYWYQQSLDQGLQFLIQYYNGEERAKGNILERFSAQQFPDLHSELNLSSLELGDSALYFCASSVEPGVKTQYFGPGTRLLVL.

In this sample, this clone turned up a few times. The V gene is TRBV11-2, the J gene TRBJ2-3; D perhaps matches TRBD2 (6 bases). The length of the CDR3 is 16 residues. CDR1 is SGHAT, CDR2 FQNNGV, per germline. V lost 8 bases, J lost 1 base, and 19 bases lay in between. CDR3: CASSPGVTQRTDTQYF. The CDR3 region has the DNA TGTGCCAGCTCCCCGGGGGTAACCCAACGCACAGATACGCAGTATTTT. The full variable domain, rest sourced from reference TRBV11-2 and TRBJ2-3, is EAGVAQSPRYKIIEKRQSVAFWCNPISGHATLYWYQQILGQGPKLLIQFQNNGVVDDSQLPKDRFSAERLKGVDSTLKIQPAKLEDSAVYLCASSPGVTQRTDTQYFGPGTRLTVL.

The CDR3 nucleotides are TGTGCCAGCTCACCTGGTCCAGGCTCGAACACTGAAGCTTTCTTT. This gives the protein CASSPGPGSNTEAFF. The rearrangement joins TRBV18 to TRBJ1-1; D gene ambiguous. The germline CDR1 and CDR2 sequences are KGHSH and LQKENI. The CDR3 is 15 residues long. The V end was cut by 3 bases, the J end by 1 base, with 12 bases between.

The rearrangement joins TRBV30 to TRBJ1-6; D is perhaps TRBD1 (6 bases). CDR1 and CDR2 from the germline V gene are GTSNPN and SVGIG (reference sequence). This CDR3 has 15 residues. V lost 2 bases to trimming and J lost 7 bases, with 15 bases between them. The CDR3 loop reads CAWSPKGQLNSPLHF. CDR3 in DNA: TGTGCCTGGAGTCCTAAAGGACAGCTAAATTCACCCCTCCACTTT.

This rearrangement joins TRBV5-1 to TRBJ2-3; 11 bases are shared with TRBD2. V shed 4 bases, J shed 4 bases, and the junction held 5 bases outside the gene matches. This CDR3 region has 15 residues. Germline lookup yields CDR1 SGHRS and CDR2 YFSETQ. The CDR3 loop reads CASSGLAGAPDTQYF. CDR3 coding DNA: TGCGCCAGCAGCGGACTAGCGGGTGCCCCAGATACGCAGTATTTT.

This clone was picked up a small number of times. The CDR3 sequence: CASRDWAYEQYF. In nucleotides, the CDR3 is TGTGCCAGCAGGGACTGGGCTTACGAGCAGTACTTC. V and J are TRBV2 and TRBJ2-7; perhaps TRBD2 as D (5 bases). Germline V lookup: CDR1 SNHLY, CDR2 FYNNEI. This CDR3 spans 12 amino acids. Trimming left V 6 bases short and J 4 bases short, with 10 bases between.

The chain combines TRBV28 with TRBJ2-3; 8 bases line up with TRBD2. The junction had 6 bases not matched to a gene; V was cut back by 6 bases and J by 1 base. Germline lookup yields CDR1 MDHEN and CDR2 SYDVKM. This CDR3 is built from 15 residues. The CDR3 DNA reads TGTGCCAGCAGCGGGGGGGTACTTGGCACAGATACGCAGTATTTT. Translation gives CASSGGVLGTDTQYF.

V gene TRBV3-1 (or the pseudogene TRBV3-2) combines with J gene TRBJ1-4, with 8 positions matching TRBD1. This CDR3 contains 17 residues. The junction had 11 bases not matched to a gene; V was cut back by 3 bases and J by 5 bases. Germline V lookup: CDR1 LGHDT, CDR2 YNNKEL (reference sequence). The DNA for the CDR3 is TGTGCCAGCAGCCACCGACAGGGGACTACAGTCAATGAAAAACTGTTTTTT. This encodes CASSHRQGTTVNEKLFF.

This chain uses TRBV7-3 with TRBJ1-6, with a possible D match to TRBD1 (6 bases). The CDR3 totals 15 residues. V lost 6 bases and J 7 bases, leaving 16 bases between the germline ends. Germline V gene sequence: CDR1 SGHTA, CDR2 FQGTGA. CDR3 residues: CASSSGQGTNSPLHF. The CDR3 DNA reads TGTGCCAGCAGTTCTGGGCAGGGGACGAATTCACCCCTCCACTTT.

The chain uses TRBV5-6 and TRBJ2-2, with 8 bases fitting TRBD2. CDR1 is SGHDT, CDR2 YYEEEE, per germline. V was clipped by 0 bases and J by 1 base; unmatched bases: 11. This CDR3 is built from 19 residues. As DNA, the CDR3 is TGTGCCAGCAGCTTGGCCCGGACTAGCCCCGGTAGGAACACCGGGGAGCTGTTTTTT. This gives the protein CASSLARTSPGRNTGELFF.

On this clone itself: Other DNA sequences in this sample translate to the same CDR3. This chain connects TRBV30 to TRBJ2-2, with TRBD2 as a possible D gene (7 bases). CDR3 length: 17 amino acids. V gave up 8 bases and J gave up 7 bases, with 29 bases separating them. The germline V gene encodes CDR1 GTSNPN and CDR2 SVGIG (reference sequence). The CDR3 loop is CAGGGRGTSAAGGELFF. The CDR3 region has the DNA TGTGCCGGGGGGGGCCGGGGGACCTCGGCGGCGGGCGGGGAGCTGTTTTTT.

Comments on this clone: The identical CDR3 is also encoded by other nucleotide sequences in the sample. The chain uses TRBV5-1 and TRBJ1-1, with D possibly being TRBD1 (5 bases). V lost 5 bases to trimming and J lost 1 base, with 6 bases between them. CDR3 length: 12 residues. Germline-derived CDR1 and CDR2 are SGHRS and YFSETQ. CDR3 amino acids: CASSTGNTEAFF. CDR3 coding DNA: TGCGCCAGCAGTACAGGGAACACTGAAGCTTTCTTT. The entire variable domain, with the rest obtained from reference TRBV5-1 and TRBJ1-1, is as follows: KAGVTQTPRYLIKTRGQQVTLSCSPISGHRSVSWYQQTPGQGLQFLFEYFSETQRNKGNFPGRFSGRQFSNSRSEMNVSTLELGDSALYLCASSTGNTEAFFGQGTRLTVV.

The chain links TRBV6-2 or TRBV6-3 to TRBJ2-1; 12 nucleotides align to TRBD2. Germline-derived CDR1 and CDR2 are MNHEY and SVGEGT. CDR3 length equals 18 residues. J lost 0 bases, V lost 6 bases, and 9 bases had no gene match. CDR3 in amino acids: CASSPTSGRPSSYNEQFF. CDR3 nucleotides: TGTGCCAGCAGCCCGACTAGCGGGAGACCGAGCTCCTACAATGAGCAGTTCTTC.

The genes are TRBV11-2 and TRBJ1-1; no clear D. This CDR3 comprises 13 residues. From germline, CDR1 is SGHAT and CDR2 FQNNGV. Trimming left V 1 base short and J 11 bases short, with 14 bases between. CDR3 sequence (DNA): TGTGCCAGCAGCTTAGTGGCGGAGGCCCACGCTTTCTTT. Amino acid sequence: CASSLVAEAHAFF.

This clone was seen more than once but under ten times. V and J are TRBV5-5 and TRBJ2-1, with a tentative D call TRBD1 (5 bases). Germline V gene sequence: CDR1 SGHKS, CDR2 YYEKEE (reference sequence). V gave up 1 base and J gave up 9 bases, with 14 bases separating them. This CDR3 has 14 amino acids. The CDR3 here is CASSLIGYQGEQFF. CDR3 nucleotides: TGTGCCAGCAGCTTGATCGGCTATCAGGGTGAGCAGTTCTTC.

CDR3 sequence: CASSFRTGTYEQYF. DNA for the CDR3: TGTGCCAGCAGTTTCCGGACTGGGACCTACGAGCAGTACTTC. The chain is built from TRBV28 and TRBJ2-7; a weak D match, TRBD2 (5 bases). With 3 bases removed from V and 2 bases from J, the gap between germline ends came to 11 bases. Germline assignment: CDR1 MDHEN and CDR2 SYDVKM. The CDR3 consists of 14 residues.

This chain's CDR3 is CASKSSGTSGSTDTQYF. In DNA form, the CDR3 reads TGTGCCAGTAAGTCGTCCGGGACTAGCGGGAGCACAGATACGCAGTATTTT. The V and J genes are TRBV19 and TRBJ2-3; TRBD2 aligns across 12 bases. Germline V gene sequence: CDR1 LNHDA, CDR2 SQIVND (reference sequence). V shed 7 bases, J shed 0 bases, and the junction held 8 bases outside the gene matches. The CDR3 has 17 residues.

The V gene is TRBV5-1, the J gene TRBJ2-1, with TRBD2 identical over 7 bases. V lost 1 base and J lost 9; bases outside the gene matches: 7. Germline assignment: CDR1 SGHRS and CDR2 YFSETQ. The CDR3 is made up of 14 amino acids. As DNA, the CDR3 is TGCGCCAGCAGCTTGTTCGGGAGGTTGGGTGAGCAGTTCTTC. It yields the protein CASSLFGRLGEQFF.

This rearrangement joins TRBV28 to TRBJ2-7, with 7 bases lining up with TRBD2. Germline values: CDR1 MDHEN, CDR2 SYDVKM. CDR3 length: 13 amino acids. After removal of 4 bases from V and 8 bases from J, the junction contained 8 bases not matched to a gene. CDR3 in DNA: TGTGCCAGCAGTTCGGCGGGAGTCGAAAAGCAGTACTTC. Amino acid sequence: CASSSAGVEKQYF. The full variable domain, rest sourced from reference TRBV28 and TRBJ2-7, is DVKVTQSSRYLVKRTGEKVFLECVQDMDHENMFWYRQDPGLGLRLIYFSYDVKMKEKGDIPEGYSVSREKKERFSLILESASTNQTSMYLCASSSAGVEKQYFGPGTRLTVT.

This sequence joins TRBV29-1 and TRBJ2-7; D ambiguous. V was clipped by 2 bases and J by 6 bases, with 8 bases between them. CDR1 and CDR2 (germline): SQVTM, ANQGSEA. CDR3 length equals 11 residues. The DNA of the CDR3 is TGCAGCGTTGAATACACGGGCGAGCAGTACTTC. Translating it yields CSVEYTGEQYF.

This sequence joins TRBV4-1 and TRBJ2-3; 8 positions match TRBD2. Germline V gives CDR1 MGHRA, CDR2 YSYEKL. The CDR3 runs 16 residues. V trimming: 2 bases; J trimming: 6 bases; junction bases outside the gene matches: 10. CDR3 residues: CASSQKGAGATDTQYF. The CDR3 nucleotides read TGCGCCAGCAGCCAAAAAGGAGCGGGAGCTACGGATACGCAGTATTTT.

This clone was detected once. J is TRBJ2-7 and V is TRBV5-1, with 8 bases lining up with TRBD2. The trim removed 4 bases at V and 3 bases at J, leaving 9 bases unmatched. Germline CDR1 is SGHRS and CDR2 is YFSETQ. This CDR3 is 15 amino acids long. The CDR3: CASSPYPGTSYEQYF. CDR3 sequence (DNA): TGCGCCAGCAGCCCATACCCCGGGACTAGCTACGAGCAGTACTTC.

The chain joins TRBV30 to TRBJ2-7; D gene uncertain. Germline V lookup: CDR1 GTSNPN, CDR2 SVGIG (reference sequence). CDR3 length equals 13 residues. V gave up 0 bases and J gave up 6 bases, with 12 bases separating them. CDR3 sequence: CAWSVFQAGEQYF. CDR3 in DNA: TGTGCCTGGAGTGTATTTCAAGCAGGCGAGCAGTACTTC.

The chain combines TRBV19 with TRBJ2-1; D perhaps matches TRBD1 (5 bases). With 3 bases removed from V and 1 base from J, the gap between germline ends came to 10 bases. There are 15 residues in the CDR3. Per germline, CDR1 LNHDA and CDR2 SQIVND (reference sequence). The CDR3 spells CASSIARASYNEQFF. CDR3 bases: TGTGCCAGTAGTATTGCCAGGGCATCCTACAATGAGCAGTTCTTC.

In nucleotides, the CDR3 is TGTGCCAGCAGTAACCGGGACCCGGGGGGCACTGAAGCTTTCTTT. Amino acids: CASSNRDPGGTEAFF. The V and J genes are TRBV6-2 or TRBV6-3 and TRBJ1-1, with a weak D call TRBD1 (5 bases). The V gene lost 5 bases and the J gene lost 4 bases, with 17 bases spanning the gap. CDR1 MNHEY and CDR2 SVGEGT come from the germline V gene. The length of the CDR3 is 15 residues.

V gene TRBV10-3 combines with J gene TRBJ1-1; D is possibly TRBD1 (5 bases). The CDR3 runs to 12 residues. Germline V lookup: CDR1 ENHRY, CDR2 SYGVKD. The V gene lost 8 bases and the J gene lost 2 bases, with 9 bases spanning the gap. This CDR3 reads CAIGGINTEAFF. The CDR3 region has the DNA TGTGCCATCGGGGGGATCAACACTGAAGCTTTCTTT.

The chain recombines TRBV11-2 with TRBJ2-7; D gene ambiguous. Germline V CDR1 and CDR2: SGHAT, FQNNGV. The CDR3 has 15 amino acids. The V gene lost 4 bases and the J gene lost 2 bases, with 15 bases spanning the gap. The CDR3 DNA sequence: TGTGCCAGCAGCTCGCCTCGATTCAGTACCTACGAGCAGTACTTC. Translation: CASSSPRFSTYEQYF.

The V and J genes are TRBV19 and TRBJ2-1; 7 nucleotides agree with TRBD2. CDR1 and CDR2 from the germline V gene are LNHDA and SQIVND (reference sequence). J lost 7 bases, V lost 4 bases, and 7 bases had no gene match. The CDR3 covers 14 residues. Here the CDR3 reads CASSSSGMWNEQFF. CDR3 DNA sequence: TGTGCCAGTAGTAGCAGCGGGATGTGGAATGAGCAGTTCTTC.

This chain connects TRBV28 to TRBJ1-1; 8 bases map to TRBD1. Germline V gene sequence: CDR1 MDHEN, CDR2 SYDVKM. V gave up 4 bases and J gave up 6 bases; unmatched junction bases: 4. CDR3 size: 13 residues. Here the CDR3 reads CASSSLTGAEAFF. The CDR3 nucleotides are TGTGCCAGCAGTTCGTTGACAGGGGCTGAAGCTTTCTTT.